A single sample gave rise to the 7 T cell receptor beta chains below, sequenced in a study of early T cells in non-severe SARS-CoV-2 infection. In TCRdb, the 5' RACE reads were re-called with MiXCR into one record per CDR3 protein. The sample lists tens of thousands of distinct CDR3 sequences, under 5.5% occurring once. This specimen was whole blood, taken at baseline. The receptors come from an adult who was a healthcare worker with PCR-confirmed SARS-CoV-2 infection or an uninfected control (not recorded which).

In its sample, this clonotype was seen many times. The CDR3 nucleotides are TGTGCCAGCAGCTCCGTTGGAGGGACCACAGATACGCAGTATTTT. Residues: CASSSVGGTTDTQYF. The chain joins TRBV7-2 to TRBJ2-3, with a weak D call TRBD2 (6 bases). CDR3 length equals 15 residues. Germline CDR1 reads SGHTA; CDR2 reads FQGNSA. V lost 4 bases and J lost 2, with 13 bases in between.

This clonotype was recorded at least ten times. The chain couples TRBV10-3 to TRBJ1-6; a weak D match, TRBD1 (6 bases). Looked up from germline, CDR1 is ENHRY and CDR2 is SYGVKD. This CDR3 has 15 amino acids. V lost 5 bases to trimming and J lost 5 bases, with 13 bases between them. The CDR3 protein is CAISSRTENNSPLHF. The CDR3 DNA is TGTGCCATCAGTTCCCGGACAGAAAATAATTCACCCCTCCACTTT.

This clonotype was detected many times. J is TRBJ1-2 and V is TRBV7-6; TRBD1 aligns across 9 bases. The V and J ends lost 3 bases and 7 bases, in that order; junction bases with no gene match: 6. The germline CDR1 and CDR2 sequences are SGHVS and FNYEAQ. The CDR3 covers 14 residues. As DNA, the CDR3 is TGTGCCAGCAGCTTCTCCGGGACAGGGAGTGGCTACACCTTC. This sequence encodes CASSFSGTGSGYTF.

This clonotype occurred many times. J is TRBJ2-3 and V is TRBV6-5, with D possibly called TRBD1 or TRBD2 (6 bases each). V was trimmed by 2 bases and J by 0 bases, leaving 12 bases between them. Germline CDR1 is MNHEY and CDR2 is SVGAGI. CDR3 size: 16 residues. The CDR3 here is CASSYGWGASTDTQYF. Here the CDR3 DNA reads TGTGCCAGCAGTTACGGTTGGGGGGCGAGCACAGATACGCAGTATTTT.

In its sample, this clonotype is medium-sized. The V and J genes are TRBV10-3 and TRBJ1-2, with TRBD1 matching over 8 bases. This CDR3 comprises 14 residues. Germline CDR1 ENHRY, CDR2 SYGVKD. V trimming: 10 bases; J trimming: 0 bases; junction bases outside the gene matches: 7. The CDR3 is CATDRDRSNYGYTF. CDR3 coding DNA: TGTGCCACCGACCGGGACAGGTCTAACTATGGCTACACCTTC.

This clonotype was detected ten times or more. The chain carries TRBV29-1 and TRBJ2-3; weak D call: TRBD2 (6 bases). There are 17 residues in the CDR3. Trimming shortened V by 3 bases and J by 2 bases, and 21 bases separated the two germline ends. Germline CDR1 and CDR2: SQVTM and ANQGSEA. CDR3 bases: TGCAGCGTTGAGGTCCGGATCCGGGAGCGATACACAGATACGCAGTATTTT. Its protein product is CSVEVRIRERYTDTQYF.

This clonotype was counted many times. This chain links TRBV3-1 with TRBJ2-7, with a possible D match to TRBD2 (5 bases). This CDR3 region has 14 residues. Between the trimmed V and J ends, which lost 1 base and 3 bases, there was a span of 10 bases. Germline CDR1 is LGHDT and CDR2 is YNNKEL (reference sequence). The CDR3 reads CASSQGEAVYEQYF. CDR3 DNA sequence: TGTGCCAGCAGCCAAGGTGAAGCGGTCTACGAGCAGTACTTC.